This TCR beta chain was recovered during a study of T-cell memory formation after mild COVID-19. Study at large: The TCR clusters were mostly specific to one donor.

MiXCR, run by TCRdb on the 5' RACE reads, gives a single entry per CDR3 protein. This table has about 190,000 distinct CDR3 sequences, around 25% appearing once. For this clonotype: Antigen: not known.

Looked up from germline, CDR1 is SGDLS and CDR2 is YYNGEE. The V gene end was trimmed by 0 bases and the J gene end by 5 bases; junction bases not matched to a gene: 8. The CDR3 is 16 amino acids. The study's findings and limits: Clones contracting across day 15 to 85 had a balanced CD4/CD8 profile; later expanding clones leaned CD4+. Chiefly within CM and EM were the contracting CD4+ clones; CD8+ ones were within EMRA.

This TCR derives from an adult woman who had mild COVID-19 (a few samples of this study predate the infection). Cell type and time point are not known. Sequencing was performed on PBMCs or a T cell subset sorted from them (not recorded which). The rearrangement uses TRBV9 and TRBJ1-1; 9 positions match TRBD1. Written as DNA, the CDR3 is TGTGCCAGCAGCGTAGGAGGGGGACAGGGATTTACTGAAGCTTTCTTT. Translation: CASSVGGGQGFTEAFF.